Listed below are T cell receptor beta chains from one sample, sequenced in a study of T cell responses to AZD1222 COVID-19 vaccine. Profiling relied on immunoSEQ multiplex PCR, and the TCRdb table lists in-frame clones only, not all of them. The table includes 60,000 to 90,000 clones, more than 60% detected once. This material consisted of peripheral blood, taken 28 days after the second dose of the MenACWY control vaccine. These receptors were taken from an adult who received the MenACWY meningococcal vaccine as a control. Both conserved end residues are part of each CDR3. The D gene is left open where the match is weak. Clone size is not always given. Where it is, it says once, few, many or a class for expanded clones.

j_gene	v_gene	len	abundance	d_gene	CDR3nt	CDR3aa
TRBJ1-1	TRBV7-3	13	once	.	TGTGCCAGCAGCTTAAGTGGTGAGACTGAAGCTTTCTTT	CASSLSGETEAFF
TRBJ1-2	TRBV6-5	14	.	TRBD1	TGTGCCAGCAACACCCGGCGGGACAGGGACGGCTACACCTTC	CASNTRRDRDGYTF
TRBJ2-6	TRBV19	15	once	.	TGTGCCAGTAGTATATTAACTAGTGGGGCCAACGTCCTGACTTTC	CASSILTSGANVLTF
TRBJ1-2	TRBV5-1	13	few	.	TGCGCCAGCAGCTTGGCCGGGGCAAATGGCTACACCTTC	CASSLAGANGYTF
TRBJ1-1	TRBV29-1	13	once	.	TGCAGCGCCTTGAAACAGGGTGGGGGTGAAGCTTTCTTT	CSALKQGGGEAFF
TRBJ2-3	TRBV15	15	.	.	TGTGCCACCAGCCGAGGTGAGGGGCGCGGAGATACGCAGTATTTT	CATSRGEGRGDTQYF
TRBJ2-3	TRBV5-1	13	few	.	TGCGCCAGCAGCTTTGGTCGCACAGATACGCAGTATTTT	CASSFGRTDTQYF
TRBJ2-1	TRBV28	15	.	.	TGTGCCAGCAGTTTACAAGCGGGTCGTCTTCTTGAGCAGTTCTTC	CASSLQAGRLLEQFF
TRBJ2-1	TRBV24-1	17	.	.	TGTGCCACCAGTGACCCCCGGGACGCGAGCTCCTACAATGAGCAGTTCTTC	CATSDPRDASSYNEQFF
TRBJ2-2	TRBV10-3	16	few	.	TGTGCCATCAGGGGACAGACTAGAGAGGGCACCGGGGAGCTGTTTTTT	CAIRGQTREGTGELFF
TRBJ1-5	TRBV19	16	.	TRBD1	TGTGCCAGTAGTTACCGGGACAGGGCAGGGAATCAGCCCCAGCATTTT	CASSYRDRAGNQPQHF
TRBJ2-5	TRBV6-1	17	.	TRBD2	TGTGCCAGCAGTGAAGCGCCGCGACTAGCGGTACAAGAGACCCAGTACTTC	CASSEAPRLAVQETQYF
TRBJ2-1	TRBV11-2	15	.	.	TGTGCCAGCAGTTCCGACGTGCCCTCCTACAATGAGCAGTTCTTC	CASSSDVPSYNEQFF
TRBJ1-2	TRBV7-2	14	once	.	TGTGCCAGCAGCTTAGTCAAGGGGTCCTATGGCTACACCTTC	CASSLVKGSYGYTF
TRBJ2-1	TRBV27	15	.	.	TGTGCCAGCAGTTTATTGGCGGGGTCCTACAATGAGCAGTTCTTC	CASSLLAGSYNEQFF
TRBJ2-5	TRBV19	14	.	.	TGTGCCAGTAAAAGCCCCGCGGAGGGGGAGACCCAGTACTTC	CASKSPAEGETQYF
TRBJ2-5	TRBV5-1	18	.	TRBD2	TGCGCCAGCAGCCCGGCGGGATTCGGACTAGCGGGGCGAGAGACCCAGTACTTC	CASSPAGFGLAGRETQYF
TRBJ1-2	TRBV7-2	13	.	.	TGTGCCAGCAGCTTAGCGGAATTGGGAGGCTACACCTTC	CASSLAELGGYTF
TRBJ1-6	TRBV3-1/TRBV3-2	14	once	.	TGTGCCAGCAGGAACGCAGGCCATAATTCACCCCTCCACTTT	CASRNAGHNSPLHF
TRBJ2-7	TRBV5-1	15	.	TRBD2	TGCGCCAGCAGCTTGTCGGTAGCGGGACCGTACGAGCAGTACTTC	CASSLSVAGPYEQYF
TRBJ2-5	TRBV10-3	16	.	TRBD1	TGTGCCATCAGTGAGTCGGGACAGGGGAACCAAGAGACCCAGTACTTC	CAISESGQGNQETQYF
TRBJ2-3	TRBV29-1	14	.	.	TGCAGCGTAGAGAGATTTACCGGCACAGATACGCAGTATTTT	CSVERFTGTDTQYF
TRBJ1-4	TRBV7-8	14	once	.	TGTGCCAGCAGCTCGACAGGAGTAAATGAAAAACTGTTTTTT	CASSSTGVNEKLFF
TRBJ1-6	TRBV19	14	.	TRBD1	TGTGCCAGTGCCGCGACAGGGGGGAATTCACCCCTCCACTTT	CASAATGGNSPLHF
TRBJ1-4	TRBV4-2	13	.	.	TGTGCCAGCAGCCAAGTTGACGGGGAAAAACTGTTTTTT	CASSQVDGEKLFF
TRBJ1-5	TRBV6-1	15	once	.	TGTGCCAGCAGTGAAGTGGGGGCTAACAATCAGCCCCAGCATTTT	CASSEVGANNQPQHF
TRBJ2-5	TRBV5-1	13	.	.	TGCGCCAGCAGCTTGGGATCTCCAGGGACCCAGTACTTC	CASSLGSPGTQYF
TRBJ2-2	TRBV5-1	17	.	TRBD2	TGCGCCAGCAGCGAGGGACTAGCGGGCACGAACACCGGGGAGCTGTTTTTT	CASSEGLAGTNTGELFF
TRBJ1-2	TRBV7-2	14	.	.	TGTGCCAGCAGCCCAGACACCCGGGGACGAGGCTACACCTTC	CASSPDTRGRGYTF
TRBJ1-5	TRBV6-5	15	.	TRBD1	TGTGCCAGCAGTTCTGGGACAGGGGGGTATCAGCCCCAGCATTTT	CASSSGTGGYQPQHF
TRBJ2-7	TRBV18	16	.	TRBD1	TGTGCCAGCTCACCCCCGACAGGGGATGGGTTAGGCGAGCAGTACTTC	CASSPPTGDGLGEQYF
TRBJ1-2	TRBV7-2	14	.	.	TGTGCCAGCAGCTGGGGCCCAGATGGCTATGGCTACACCTTC	CASSWGPDGYGYTF
TRBJ1-1	TRBV12-3/TRBV12-4	13	.	.	TGTGCCAGCGGGACTCAGAGGAACACTGAAGCTTTCTTT	CASGTQRNTEAFF
TRBJ2-7	TRBV24-1	15	.	.	TGTGCCACCATCTTCCTTGGACAGCTGGCCTACGAGCAGTACTTC	CATIFLGQLAYEQYF
TRBJ2-7	TRBV19	15	.	.	TGTGCCAGTAGTAAAGGGAGGACAGGAGGCAGCGAGCAGTACTTC	CASSKGRTGGSEQYF
TRBJ1-5	TRBV30	13	few	.	TGTGCCTGGGCGAAGGCTGACAATCAGCCCCAGCATTTT	CAWAKADNQPQHF
TRBJ1-2	TRBV28	15	.	.	TGTGCCAGCAGTTTGGGGGGGCTAGCTAACTATGGCTACACCTTC	CASSLGGLANYGYTF
TRBJ2-7	TRBV6-6	16	.	.	TGTGCCAGCAGTCCGCCCCGGACGACAACCTCCTACGAGCAGTACTTC	CASSPPRTTTSYEQYF
TRBJ1-2	TRBV5-1	13	.	.	TGCGCCAGCAGCTTTGGGGCTAACTATGGCTACACCTTC	CASSFGANYGYTF